This entry lists 15 T cell receptor beta chains sequenced from one sample in a study of T-cell memory formation after mild COVID-19. TCRdb re-called the 5' RACE reads with MiXCR, one entry per CDR3 protein. The sample contains over 350,000 distinct CDR3 sequences, approximately 24% of which appear only once. The sample comprised PBMCs or a T cell subset sorted from them (not recorded which). These receptors were obtained from an adult woman who had mild COVID-19 (a few samples of this study predate the infection). Cell type and time point are not known.

The V gene is TRBV4-2, the J gene TRBJ2-1; no clear D. V was shortened by 4 bases and J by 7 bases, with 11 bases between the two germline ends. CDR1 is LGHNA and CDR2 is YNFKEQ in the germline V gene. This CDR3 spans 13 amino acids. The CDR3 bases are TGTGCCAGCAGCCCCGCGGCGGCAAATGAGCAGTTCTTC. Amino acids: CASSPAAANEQFF.

V usage is TRBV5-6 and J usage is TRBJ1-4; TRBD1 aligns across 9 bases. The CDR3 spans 19 residues. Germline V gene lookup returns CDR1 SGHDT and CDR2 YYEEEE. After removal of 1 base from V and 2 bases from J, the junction contained 12 bases not matched to a gene. The CDR3 DNA is TGTGCCAGCAGCTTGCAAGGACAGGGGCTCTTCGGCACTAATGAAAAACTGTTTTTT. It codes for CASSLQGQGLFGTNEKLFF.

The chain is built from TRBV12-5 and TRBJ2-1; the match to TRBD2 covers 11 bases. The CDR3 covers 19 residues. V lost 0 bases and J lost 0; bases outside the gene matches: 7. Germline V gives CDR1 LGHNT, CDR2 FRNRAP. CDR3 bases: TGTGCTAGTGGTTTGGTGGGTCTAGCGGGAGGTCCCTCCTACAATGAGCAGTTCTTC. Protein product: CASGLVGLAGGPSYNEQFF.

This clonotype showed up just a few times. The gene calls are TRBV7-2 and TRBJ2-2; D unclear. The CDR3 loop spans 15 amino acids. V lost 5 bases, J lost 5 bases, and 15 bases lay in between. Germline lookup yields CDR1 SGHTA and CDR2 FQGNSA. For the CDR3, the DNA is TGTGCCAGCAGCAAATATGCCCAAGGGACCGGGGAGCTGTTTTTT. Translating it yields CASSKYAQGTGELFF. The variable domain in full, with the rest retrieved from reference TRBV7-2 and TRBJ2-2, is GAGVSQSPSNKVTEKGKDVELRCDPISGHTALYWYRQSLGQGLEFLIYFQGNSAPDKSGLPSDRFSAERTGGSVSTLTIQRTQQEDSAVYLCASSKYAQGTGELFFGEGSRLTVL.

This clonotype was counted between two and nine times. The gene calls are TRBV12-3 or TRBV12-4 and TRBJ1-1; tentatively, D is TRBD1 (5 bases). Deletions cut 3 bases from V and 1 base from J, with 9 bases between. The CDR3 consists of 14 residues. CDR3 amino acids: CASSFDQGNTEAFF. The CDR3 bases are TGTGCCAGCAGTTTCGACCAGGGGAACACTGAAGCTTTCTTT.

This chain uses TRBV12-3 or TRBV12-4 with TRBJ2-7; D perhaps matches TRBD2 (5 bases). The CDR3 has 14 residues. The V end was cut by 5 bases, the J end by 6 bases, with 17 bases between. CDR3 sequence: CASSPYSAGGEQYF. The CDR3 DNA reads TGTGCCAGCAGTCCCTATTCCGCGGGCGGCGAGCAGTACTTC.

The J gene is TRBJ2-7, the V gene TRBV3-1; 15 bases are a match to TRBD2. V lost 5 bases, J lost 0 bases, and 8 bases stayed unmatched. Germline values: CDR1 LGHDT, CDR2 YNNKEL (reference sequence). CDR3 length equals 18 residues. The CDR3 DNA is TGTGCCAGCAGCTATGGGACTAGCGGGGGGTCCAACTCCTACGAGCAGTACTTC. Its translation is CASSYGTSGGSNSYEQYF.

V and J are TRBV29-1 and TRBJ1-1, with D possibly matching TRBD1 (5 bases). Trimming stripped 1 base from V and 1 base from J, with 13 bases between. The CDR3 spans 15 residues. Germline CDR1 SQVTM, CDR2 ANQGSEA. Here the CDR3 reads CSVEGGEGWNTEAFF. CDR3 nucleotides: TGCAGCGTTGAAGGGGGAGAGGGGTGGAACACTGAAGCTTTCTTT.

The CDR3 here is CASSKGPVDNGNEQFF. The CDR3, as DNA: TGTGCCAGCAGCAAAGGACCGGTTGATAATGGCAATGAGCAGTTCTTC. V gene TRBV7-2 combines with J gene TRBJ2-1, with D unclear. Germline CDR1 SGHTA, CDR2 FQGNSA. The V gene lost 5 bases and the J gene lost 6 bases, with 20 bases spanning the gap. CDR3 length: 16 residues.

The gene calls are TRBV5-1 and TRBJ2-5; D remains ambiguous. Trimming shortened V by 1 base and J by 4 bases, and 11 bases separated the two germline ends. In germline, CDR1 is SGHRS, CDR2 YFSETQ. There are 14 residues in the CDR3. CDR3 coding DNA: TGCGCCAGCAGCTTGTTCCAGGCAGCAGAGACCCAGTACTTC. Translated: CASSLFQAAETQYF.

The rearrangement links TRBV7-9 to TRBJ2-1; 11 bases fit TRBD1. The junction had 3 bases not matched to a gene; V was cut back by 2 bases and J by 6 bases. The CDR3 covers 15 residues. CDR1 is SEHNR and CDR2 is FQNEAQ in the germline V gene (reference sequence). CDR3 coding DNA: TGTGCCAGCAGCTTATTAGGGACAGGGGGCAATGAGCAGTTCTTC. Its protein product is CASSLLGTGGNEQFF.

This clonotype was counted a few times. The chain links TRBV6-1 to TRBJ2-6, with D uncertain. CDR3 length equals 16 residues. V was pared by 0 bases and J by 0 bases, with 6 bases between. Germline assignment: CDR1 MNHNS and CDR2 SASEGT. In DNA, the CDR3 is TGTGCCAGCAGTGAAGCGGCCAGCTCTGGGGCCAACGTCCTGACTTTC. It codes for CASSEAASSGANVLTF.

The sample holds a few counts of this clonotype. The gene calls are TRBV7-9 and TRBJ2-7; no reliable D call. The CDR3 runs to 13 residues. V was shortened by 0 bases and J by 4 bases, with 7 bases between the two germline ends. CDR1 is SEHNR, CDR2 FQNEAQ, per germline (reference sequence). This CDR3 is CASSLAGQYEQYF. The CDR3 DNA reads as TGTGCCAGCAGCTTAGCTGGGCAGTACGAGCAGTACTTC.

This rearrangement joins TRBV7-3 to TRBJ2-5; TRBD1 aligns across 9 bases. J gave up 3 bases and V 5 bases, and 7 bases lay outside the gene matches. Germline lookup yields CDR1 SGHTA and CDR2 FQGTGA. CDR3 size: 15 residues. CDR3 protein: CASSPRGDREETQYF. CDR3 DNA: TGTGCCAGCAGCCCAAGAGGGGACAGGGAAGAGACCCAGTACTTC.

In this sample, this clonotype turned up many times. The chain carries TRBV25-1 and TRBJ2-7, with TRBD1 matching 9 bases. The CDR3 is 14 residues long. V trimming: 3 bases; J trimming: 7 bases; junction bases outside the gene matches: 7. Germline CDR1 MGHDK, CDR2 SYGVNS. The CDR3 DNA reads TGTGCCAGCAGTGATTTCGGGACAGGGAGTGAGCAGTACTTC. Residues: CASSDFGTGSEQYF.